The rows below give T cell receptor beta chains drawn from one sample of a study of cytomegalovirus exposure and HLA in healthy donors. Data came from immunoSEQ multiplex PCR; TCRdb stores just in-frame clones and leaves some out. The table records over 50,000 clones, about 89% of them present only once. The sample was PBMCs. The source is a man younger than 40 in good health and CMV-seropositive. The CDR3 runs from the conserved cysteine through the conserved F or W. A D gene is named only where the DNA matches it firmly. Size tells how often a clone was seen (once, few, many) or the class of an expanded clone, and some rows leave it out.

TRBD1 TRBJ1-2 TRBV19 NA CASSLPGGGYGYTF TGTGCCAGTAGTCTTCCAGGGGGCGGCTATGGCTACACCTTC
TRBD1 TRBJ1-2 TRBV6-1 NA CASRFRGLNGYTF TGTGCCAGCAGATTCAGGGGGCTGAATGGCTACACCTTC
NA TRBJ2-1 TRBV18 once CASSRDSNNEQFF TGTGCCAGCTCGCGGGACTCCAACAATGAGCAGTTCTTC
TRBD2 TRBJ2-3 TRBV5-1 few CASSRSTSGTDTQYF TGCGCCAGCAGCCGTTCGACTAGCGGCACAGATACGCAGTATTTT
NA TRBJ2-2 TRBV5-1 NA CASSLILNTGELFF TGCGCCAGCTCTTTAATTCTAAACACCGGGGAGCTGTTTTTT
NA TRBJ2-7 TRBV5-8 NA CASRKEQGLYEQYF TGTGCCAGCAGGAAAGAACAGGGTTTGTACGAGCAGTACTTC
NA TRBJ2-3 TRBV7-2 NA CASSLATGDTQYF TGTGCCAGCAGCTTAGCGACGGGAGATACGCAGTATTTT
NA TRBJ1-1 TRBV29-1 NA CSVDQLNTEAFF TGCAGCGTTGACCAATTGAACACTGAAGCTTTCTTT
TRBD2 TRBJ2-3 TRBV28 once CASSQLPGLAATDTQYF TGTGCCAGCAGCCAACTCCCGGGACTAGCGGCCACAGATACGCAGTATTTT
NA TRBJ1-2 TRBV28 NA CASSPGGPHYTF TGTGCCAGCAGTCCCGGGGGGCCCCACTACACCTTC
TRBD1 TRBJ1-2 TRBV5-1 NA CASSRTGSAGYTF TGCGCCAGCAGCCGGACAGGGTCCGCTGGCTACACCTTC
TRBD1 TRBJ2-7 TRBV11-2 NA CASSLNRQGARRGYEQYF TGTGCCAGCAGCTTAAATCGGCAGGGGGCGCGAAGAGGCTACGAGCAGTACTTC
NA TRBJ1-4 TRBV30 once CAWSVSGLLGEKLFF TGTGCCTGGAGTGTTAGCGGCCTGCTAGGCGAAAAACTGTTTTTT
NA TRBJ1-5 TRBV12-5 NA CASGLSGGNQPQHF TGTGCTAGTGGTTTGTCCGGGGGCAATCAGCCCCAGCATTTT
TRBD1 TRBJ2-5 TRBV19 NA CASSTDRGKETQYF TGTGCCAGTAGTACGGACAGGGGAAAAGAGACCCAGTACTTC
NA TRBJ1-1 TRBV27 NA CASSFGSPTEAFF TGTGCCAGCAGTTTCGGTTCACCCACTGAAGCTTTCTTT
NA TRBJ1-5 TRBV6-5 NA CASSYLAFNQPQHF TGTGCCAGCAGTTACTTAGCCTTCAATCAGCCCCAGCATTTT
TRBD2 TRBJ2-7 TRBV6-6 few CASSYDGGGYEQYF TGTGCCAGCAGTTACGACGGGGGGGGCTACGAGCAGTACTTC
TRBD2 TRBJ2-5 TRBV4-1 NA CASSQESGRATQYF TGCGCCAGCAGCCAAGAAAGCGGGAGAGCGACCCAGTACTTC
TRBD1 TRBJ2-5 TRBV11-2 NA CASSTRTGQETQYF TGTGCCAGCAGTACCCGGACAGGGCAAGAGACCCAGTACTTC
TRBD1 TRBJ1-2 TRBV19 NA CASSIAPTGGYGYTF TGTGCCAGTAGTATTGCCCCCACAGGGGGCTATGGCTACACCTTC
TRBD1 TRBJ1-1 TRBV5-1 NA CASSLGTGNTEAFF TGCGCCAGCAGCTTGGGGACAGGGAACACTGAAGCTTTCTTT
TRBD1 TRBJ2-3 TRBV9 NA CASSAGTANTQYF TGTGCCAGCAGCGCCGGGACAGCCAATACGCAGTATTTT
NA TRBJ1-6 TRBV5-5 NA CASSFSTAKSPLHF TGTGCCAGCAGCTTTTCAACAGCTAAATCACCCCTCCACTTT
NA TRBJ2-2 TRBV9 NA CASRTWDTGELFF TGTGCCAGCAGGACTTGGGACACCGGGGAGCTGTTTTTT
NA TRBJ2-1 TRBV27 NA CASSQTRDNEQFF TGTGCCAGCAGTCAGACGCGGGACAATGAGCAGTTCTTC
NA TRBJ2-7 TRBV29-1 NA CSAGNSYEQYF TGCAGCGCCGGGAATTCCTACGAGCAGTACTTC
NA TRBJ2-1 TRBV4-1 NA CASSRIGGGNEQFF TGCGCCAGCAGCCGTATAGGGGGTGGGAATGAGCAGTTCTTC
TRBD1 TRBJ2-1 TRBV7-7 few CASSLGGFDEQFF TGTGCTAGCAGCCTAGGGGGCTTTGATGAGCAGTTCTTC
TRBD2 TRBJ2-3 TRBV5-1 NA CASSLVSGRPDTQYF TGCGCCAGCAGCTTGGTTAGCGGGAGACCAGATACGCAGTATTTT
NA TRBJ1-6 TRBV7-9 few CASSGQNSPLHF TGTGCCAGCAGCGGACAAAATTCACCCCTCCACTTT
NA TRBJ2-7 TRBV19 once CASSPVAGVDEQYF TGTGCTAGTAGTCCTGTAGCAGGGGTTGACGAGCAGTACTTC
TRBD1 TRBJ2-3 TRBV6-5 NA CASSYGPGQGTDTQYF TGTGCCAGCAGTTACGGGCCGGGACAGGGCACAGATACGCAGTATTTT
TRBD2 TRBJ2-7 TRBV28 NA CASSFKGLGYPNEQYF TGTGCCAGCAGTTTCAAGGGACTAGGATATCCTAACGAGCAGTACTTC
TRBD2 TRBJ2-1 TRBV27 NA CASSLRFSGRTTSSYNEQFF TGTGCCAGCAGTTTAAGGTTTAGCGGGAGAACAACAAGCTCCTACAATGAGCAGTTCTTC
TRBD1 TRBJ1-2 TRBV4-3 NA CASSQEVQGGYGYTF TGCGCCAGCAGCCAAGAGGTCCAGGGGGGCTATGGCTACACCTTC
NA TRBJ1-4 TRBV2 NA CASSARGGEKLFF TGTGCCAGCAGTGCTAGAGGGGGTGAAAAACTGTTTTTT
TRBD2 TRBJ2-1 TRBV12-5 NA CASGFPGGDDEQFF TGTGCTAGTGGTTTCCCTGGGGGGGACGATGAGCAGTTCTTC
NA TRBJ2-7 TRBV29-1 NA CSVGLGDRGEQYF TGCAGCGTGGGACTCGGGGATCGAGGCGAGCAGTACTTC
TRBD1 TRBJ1-1 TRBV7-2 NA CASSWDRENTEAFF TGTGCCAGCAGCTGGGACAGGGAGAACACTGAAGCTTTCTTT
NA TRBJ1-4 TRBV12-5 NA CASGAGRGWDNEKLFF TGTGCTAGTGGTGCGGGACGGGGATGGGATAATGAAAAACTGTTTTTT
NA TRBJ1-2 TRBV19 NA CASSMGTTGYTF TGTGCCAGTAGTATGGGGACAACTGGCTACACCTTC
NA TRBJ1-2 TRBV11-1 NA CASSWYRTELYTF TGTGCCAGCAGCTGGTATAGGACAGAGCTTTACACCTTC
NA TRBJ1-3 TRBV11-2 NA CASSPNQGRGNTIYF TGTGCCAGCAGCCCAAATCAGGGGAGAGGAAACACCATATATTTT
NA TRBJ1-2 TRBV6-1 NA CASSEGHSPYGYTF TGTGCCAGCAGTGAAGGACACAGCCCCTATGGCTACACCTTC
NA TRBJ2-1 TRBV6-1 NA CASSEAGSGLGNEQFF TGTGCCAGCAGTGAAGCGGGGAGCGGCCTAGGGAATGAGCAGTTCTTC
TRBD2 TRBJ2-7 TRBV18 NA CASSPLAGEDYEQYF TGTGCCAGCTCTCCACTAGCGGGAGAAGATTACGAGCAGTACTTC
NA TRBJ2-1 TRBV10-3 NA CAISVRSSYNEQFF TGTGCCATCAGCGTTAGAAGCTCCTACAATGAGCAGTTCTTC
NA TRBJ1-2 TRBV7-2 NA CASSLVQGSSYGYTF TGTGCCAGCAGCTTAGTTCAGGGGAGTAGCTATGGCTACACCTTC
NA TRBJ1-1 TRBV7-9 NA CASSLGGVYTEAFF TGTGCCAGCAGCTTAGGGGGCGTGTACACTGAAGCTTTCTTT
NA TRBJ1-1 TRBV5-4 NA CASTSRGGDTEAFF TGTGCCAGCACCTCTCGAGGAGGGGACACTGAAGCTTTCTTT
TRBD2 TRBJ2-5 TRBV11-1 NA CASSLYTAGGETQYF TGTGCCAGCAGCTTATACACAGCGGGAGGGGAGACCCAGTACTTC
TRBD2 TRBJ2-3 TRBV6-5 NA CASSYSTSGRTDTQYF TGTGCCAGCAGTTACTCGACTAGCGGGAGGACAGATACGCAGTATTTT